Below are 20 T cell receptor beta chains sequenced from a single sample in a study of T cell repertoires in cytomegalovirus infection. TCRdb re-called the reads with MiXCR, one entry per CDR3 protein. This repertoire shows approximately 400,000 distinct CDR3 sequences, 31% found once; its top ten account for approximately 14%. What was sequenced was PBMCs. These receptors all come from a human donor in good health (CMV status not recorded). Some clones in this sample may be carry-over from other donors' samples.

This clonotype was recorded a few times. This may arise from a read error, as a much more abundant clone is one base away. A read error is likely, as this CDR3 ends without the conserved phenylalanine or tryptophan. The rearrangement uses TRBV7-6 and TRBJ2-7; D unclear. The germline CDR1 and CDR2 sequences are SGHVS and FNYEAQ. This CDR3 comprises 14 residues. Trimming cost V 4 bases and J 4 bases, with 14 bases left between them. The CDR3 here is CASSSDEGNYEQYL. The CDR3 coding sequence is TGTGCCAGCAGCTCAGACGAAGGGAATTACGAGCAGTACTTA.

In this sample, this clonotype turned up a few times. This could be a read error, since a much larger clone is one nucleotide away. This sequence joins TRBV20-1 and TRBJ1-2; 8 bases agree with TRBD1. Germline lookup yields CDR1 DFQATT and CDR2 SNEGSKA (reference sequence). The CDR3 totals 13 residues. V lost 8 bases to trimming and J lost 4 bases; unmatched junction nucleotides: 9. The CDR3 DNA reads TGCAGTTCTGAAACAGGGGGTAGCTATGGCTACACCTTC. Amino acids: CSSETGGSYGYTF.

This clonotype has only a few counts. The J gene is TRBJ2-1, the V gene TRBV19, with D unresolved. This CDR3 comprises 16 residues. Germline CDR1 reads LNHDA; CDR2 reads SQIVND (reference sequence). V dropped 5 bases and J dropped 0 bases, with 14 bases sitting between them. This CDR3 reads CASSPRGASSYNEQFF. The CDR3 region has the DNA TGTGCCAGTAGTCCTCGAGGCGCGAGCTCCTACAATGAGCAGTTCTTC. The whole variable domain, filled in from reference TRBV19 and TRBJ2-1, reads DGGITQSPKYLFRKEGQNVTLSCEQNLNHDAMYWYRQDPGQGLRLIYYSQIVNDFQKGDIAEGYSVSREKKESFPLTVTSAQKNPTAFYLCASSPRGASSYNEQFFGPGTRLTVL.

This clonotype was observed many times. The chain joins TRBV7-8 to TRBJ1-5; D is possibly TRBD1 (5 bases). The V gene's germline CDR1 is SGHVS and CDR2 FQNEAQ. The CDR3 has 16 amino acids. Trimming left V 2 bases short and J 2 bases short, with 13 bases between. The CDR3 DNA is TGTGCCAGCAGCTTAAGGAGAGGGGTAGGCAATCAGCCCCAGCATTTT. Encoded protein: CASSLRRGVGNQPQHF.

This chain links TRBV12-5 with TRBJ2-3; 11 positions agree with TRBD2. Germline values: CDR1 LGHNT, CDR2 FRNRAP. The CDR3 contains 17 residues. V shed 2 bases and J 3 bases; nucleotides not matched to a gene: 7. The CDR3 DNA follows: TGTGCTAGTGGTTTGTCCCCGACTAGCGGGGTGACAGATACGCAGTATTTT. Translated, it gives CASGLSPTSGVTDTQYF.

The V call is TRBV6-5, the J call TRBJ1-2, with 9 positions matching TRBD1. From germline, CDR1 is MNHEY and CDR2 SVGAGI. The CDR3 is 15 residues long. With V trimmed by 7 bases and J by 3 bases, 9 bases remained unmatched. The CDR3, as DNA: TGTGCCAGCAAGAAACTCACAGGGGGCGACTATGGCTACACCTTC. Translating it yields CASKKLTGGDYGYTF.

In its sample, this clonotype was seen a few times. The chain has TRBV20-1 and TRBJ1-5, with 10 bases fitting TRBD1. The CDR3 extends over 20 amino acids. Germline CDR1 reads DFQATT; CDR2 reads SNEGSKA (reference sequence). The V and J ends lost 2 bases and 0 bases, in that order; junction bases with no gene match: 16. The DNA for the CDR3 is TGCAGTGCTAGAAACCTCCAAAGGGACAGGGGACTGTATAGCAATCAGCCCCAGCATTTT. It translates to CSARNLQRDRGLYSNQPQHF.

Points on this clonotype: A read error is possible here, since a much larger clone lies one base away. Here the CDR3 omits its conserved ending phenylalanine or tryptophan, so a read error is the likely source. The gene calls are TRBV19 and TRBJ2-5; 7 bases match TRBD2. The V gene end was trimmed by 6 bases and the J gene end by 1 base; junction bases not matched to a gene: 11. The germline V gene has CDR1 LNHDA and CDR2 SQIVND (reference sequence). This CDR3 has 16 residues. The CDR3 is CASSPASGARQETQYS. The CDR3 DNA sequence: TGTGCCAGTAGCCCGGCGAGCGGGGCCCGCCAAGAGACCCAGTACTCC.

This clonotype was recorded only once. The CDR3 region is CASSEYPDGYNSPLHF. The CDR3 DNA follows: TGTGCCAGCAGTGAATATCCGGACGGCTATAATTCACCCCTCCACTTT. The chain combines TRBV25-1 with TRBJ1-6; D is unclear. Per the germline V gene, CDR1 is MGHDK and CDR2 is SYGVNS. This CDR3 has 16 amino acids. Trimming stripped 0 bases from V and 3 bases from J, with 9 bases between.

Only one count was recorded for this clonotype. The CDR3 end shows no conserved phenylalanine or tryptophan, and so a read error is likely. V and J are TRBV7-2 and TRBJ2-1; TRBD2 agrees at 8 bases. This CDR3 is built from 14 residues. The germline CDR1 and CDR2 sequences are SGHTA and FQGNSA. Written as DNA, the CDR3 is TGTGCAAGCAGCCACCGGGGGGGGATAAATGAGCAGTTCTTA. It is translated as CASSHRGGINEQFL.

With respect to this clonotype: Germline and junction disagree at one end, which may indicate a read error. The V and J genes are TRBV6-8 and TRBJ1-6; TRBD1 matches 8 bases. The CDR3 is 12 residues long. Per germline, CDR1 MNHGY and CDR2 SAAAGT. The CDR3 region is CAGRGPNSPLHF. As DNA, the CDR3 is TGTGCCGGCAGGGGGCCTAATTCACCCCTCCACTTT.

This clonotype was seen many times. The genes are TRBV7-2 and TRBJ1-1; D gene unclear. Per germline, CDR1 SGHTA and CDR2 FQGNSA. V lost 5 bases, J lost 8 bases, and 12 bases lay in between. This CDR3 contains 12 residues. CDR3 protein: CASSVRMGEAFF. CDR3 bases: TGTGCCAGCAGCGTCCGTATGGGGGAAGCTTTCTTT.

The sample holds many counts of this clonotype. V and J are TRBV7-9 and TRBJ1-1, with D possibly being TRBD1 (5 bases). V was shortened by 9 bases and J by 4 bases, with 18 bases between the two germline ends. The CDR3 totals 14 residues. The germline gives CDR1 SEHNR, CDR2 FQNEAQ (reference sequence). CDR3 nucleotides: TGTGCCAGATCGACCGTGACAGTTTCCACTGAAGCTTTCTTT. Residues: CARSTVTVSTEAFF.

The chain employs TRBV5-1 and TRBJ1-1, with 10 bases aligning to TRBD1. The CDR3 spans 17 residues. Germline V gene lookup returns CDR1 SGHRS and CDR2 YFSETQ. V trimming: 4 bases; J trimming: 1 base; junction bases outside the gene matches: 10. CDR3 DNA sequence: TGCGCCAGCAGCGTGGACAGGGGGGTATCGGGGAACACTGAAGCTTTCTTT. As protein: CASSVDRGVSGNTEAFF. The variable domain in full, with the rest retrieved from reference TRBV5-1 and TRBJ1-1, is KAGVTQTPRYLIKTRGQQVTLSCSPISGHRSVSWYQQTPGQGLQFLFEYFSETQRNKGNFPGRFSGRQFSNSRSEMNVSTLELGDSALYLCASSVDRGVSGNTEAFFGQGTRLTVV.

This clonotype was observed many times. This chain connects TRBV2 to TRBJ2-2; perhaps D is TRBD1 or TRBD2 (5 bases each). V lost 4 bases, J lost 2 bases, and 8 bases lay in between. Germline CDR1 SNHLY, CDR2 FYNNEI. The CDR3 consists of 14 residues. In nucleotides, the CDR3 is TGTGCCAGCAGTGCCGGGACCAACACCGGGGAGCTGTTTTTT. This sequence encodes CASSAGTNTGELFF. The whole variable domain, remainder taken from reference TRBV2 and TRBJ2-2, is EPEVTQTPSHQVTQMGQEVILRCVPISNHLYFYWYRQILGQKVEFLVSFYNNEISEKSEIFDDQFSVERPDGSNFTLKIRSTKLEDSAMYFCASSAGTNTGELFFGEGSRLTVL.

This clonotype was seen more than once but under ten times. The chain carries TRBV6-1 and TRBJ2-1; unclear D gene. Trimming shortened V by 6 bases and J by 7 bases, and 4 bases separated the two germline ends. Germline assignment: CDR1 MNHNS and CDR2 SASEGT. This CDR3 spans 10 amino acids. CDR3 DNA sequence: TGTGCCAGCAGGGGTAATGAGCAGTTCTTC. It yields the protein CASRGNEQFF.

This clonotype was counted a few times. CDR3 nucleotides: TGCAGTGCTAGAGCGATAGCCACAGATACGCAGTATTTT. Amino acids: CSARAIATDTQYF. V is TRBV20-1 and J is TRBJ2-3, with D hard to call. V was cut by 1 base and J by 2 bases, with 7 bases left in between. The V gene's germline CDR1 is DFQATT and CDR2 SNEGSKA (reference sequence). The CDR3 is made up of 13 amino acids.

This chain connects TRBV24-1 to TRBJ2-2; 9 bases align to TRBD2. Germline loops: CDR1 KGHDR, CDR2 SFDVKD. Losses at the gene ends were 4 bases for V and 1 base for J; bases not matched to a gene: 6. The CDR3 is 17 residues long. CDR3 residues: CATSESSGGLNTGELFF. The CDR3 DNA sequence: TGTGCCACCAGTGAAAGTAGCGGGGGCCTGAACACCGGGGAGCTGTTTTTT.

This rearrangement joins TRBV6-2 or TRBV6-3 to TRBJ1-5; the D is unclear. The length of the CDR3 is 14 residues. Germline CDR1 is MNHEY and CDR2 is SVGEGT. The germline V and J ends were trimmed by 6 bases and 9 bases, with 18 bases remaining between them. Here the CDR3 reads CASSPDEGPMPQHF. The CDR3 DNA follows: TGTGCCAGCAGCCCCGACGAGGGCCCGATGCCCCAGCATTTT.

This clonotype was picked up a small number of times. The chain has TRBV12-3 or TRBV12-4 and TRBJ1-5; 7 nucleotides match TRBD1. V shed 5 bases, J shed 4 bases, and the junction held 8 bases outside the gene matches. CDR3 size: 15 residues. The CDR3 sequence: CASSIPQGTNQPQHF. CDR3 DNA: TGTGCCAGCAGTATCCCACAGGGGACAAATCAGCCCCAGCATTTT.